The 22 T cell receptor beta chains below come from one sample, sequenced in a study of shared clonotypes between healthy human individuals. This table comes from immunoSEQ multiplex PCR, and its TCRdb copy is limited to in-frame clones, with some not included. The sample includes approximately 600,000 clones, roughly 96% of them seen just once. The naive CD8 subset, CD45RO-negative cells positively selected for CCR7, excluded terminally differentiated effector memory CD45RA+ cells. The sequenced sample consisted of naive CD8+ T cells sorted from blood. Receptor source: a woman in her 30s in good health.

The chain carries TRBV28 and TRBJ1-1; perhaps TRBD1 as D (6 bases). Trimming took 4 bases from V and 3 from J, leaving 9 bases between them. The CDR3 is 13 amino acids. The germline CDR1 and CDR2 sequences are MDHEN and SYDVKM. CDR3 in amino acids: CASSWGPYTEAFF. The CDR3 DNA reads as TGTGCCAGCAGTTGGGGGCCCTACACTGAAGCTTTCTTT.

The chain carries TRBV5-6 and TRBJ2-7, with D maybe TRBD1 (6 bases). V lost 4 bases and J 1 base, leaving 12 bases between the germline ends. The CDR3 totals 14 residues. Germline V gene sequence: CDR1 SGHDT, CDR2 YYEEEE. The chain's CDR3 is CASSLTGFSYEQYF. The CDR3 DNA is TGTGCCAGCAGCCTAACAGGGTTTTCCTACGAGCAGTACTTC.

This clone came up once. The chain recombines TRBV19 with TRBJ1-2; TRBD1 matches at 7 bases. V lost 5 bases and J lost 4; bases outside the gene matches: 16. This CDR3 contains 17 residues. CDR1 and CDR2 from the germline V gene are LNHDA and SQIVND (reference sequence). The CDR3, as DNA: TGTGCCAGTAGTCGGGGGACAGCGAAAAAGTCTCCCTATGGCTACACCTTC. It translates to CASSRGTAKKSPYGYTF.

The CDR3 bases are TGTGCCAGCAGTGAAGTGGCTAGCGGGGTAACAGATACGCAGTATTTT. Protein product: CASSEVASGVTDTQYF. The chain carries TRBV2 and TRBJ2-3, with TRBD2 matching 9 bases. CDR3 size: 16 residues. Germline V CDR1 and CDR2: SNHLY, FYNNEI. After removal of 1 base from V and 3 bases from J, the junction contained 5 bases not matched to a gene. Full variable domain (remainder filled in from reference TRBV2 and TRBJ2-3): EPEVTQTPSHQVTQMGQEVILRCVPISNHLYFYWYRQILGQKVEFLVSFYNNEISEKSEIFDDQFSVERPDGSNFTLKIRSTKLEDSAMYFCASSEVASGVTDTQYFGPGTRLTVL.

The chain has TRBV2 and TRBJ2-7, with D hard to call. Germline values: CDR1 SNHLY, CDR2 FYNNEI. V dropped 3 bases and J dropped 8 bases, with 11 bases sitting between them. The CDR3 has 12 amino acids. The CDR3 is CASSEFSLKQYF. In nucleotides, the CDR3 is TGTGCCAGCAGTGAGTTCAGTTTAAAGCAGTACTTC.

The sample holds one count of this clone. The chain joins TRBV19 to TRBJ2-2, with D perhaps matching TRBD1 (7 bases). V was shortened by 3 bases and J by 13 bases, with 18 bases between the two germline ends. CDR3 length: 14 residues. Germline V gives CDR1 LNHDA, CDR2 SQIVND (reference sequence). CDR3 in amino acids: CASSMGQGGFALFF. The DNA for the CDR3 is TGTGCCAGTAGTATGGGGCAGGGGGGCTTTGCGCTGTTTTTT.

J is TRBJ1-1 and V is TRBV27; D gene uncertain. V dropped 7 bases and J dropped 4 bases, with 7 bases sitting between them. Germline-derived CDR1 and CDR2 are MNHEY and SMNVEV (reference sequence). This CDR3 comprises 11 residues. The CDR3 region has the DNA TGTGCCAGCAACGGCGGCACTGAAGCTTTCTTT. Translated, it gives CASNGGTEAFF.

The rearrangement links TRBV6-4 to TRBJ2-3; D is uncertain. CDR1 is MRHNA, CDR2 SNTAGT, per germline. Trimming cost V 0 bases and J 7 bases, with 5 bases left between them. The CDR3 runs 12 residues. CDR3 loop: CASSDSGNTQYF. The CDR3 nucleotides are TGTGCCAGCAGTGACTCTGGGAATACGCAGTATTTT.

On this clone: A read error may produce the germline difference seen at one junction end. The chain links TRBV5-1 to TRBJ2-7; weak D call: TRBD1 (6 bases). Germline values: CDR1 SGHRS, CDR2 YFSETQ. The CDR3 is 12 residues long. CDR3 in amino acids: CASSLAGARESF. In DNA, the CDR3 is TGCGCCAGCAGCTTGGCAGGGGCTAGGGAATCCTTC.

The rearrangement links TRBV30 to TRBJ2-3, with TRBD2 as a possible D gene (6 bases). CDR1 and CDR2 from the germline V gene are GTSNPN and SVGIG (reference sequence). Trimming pared 5 bases from V and 6 bases from J, leaving 15 bases between. CDR3 length: 13 amino acids. The CDR3: CAWGTSSWDTQYF. In nucleotides, the CDR3 is TGTGCCTGGGGCACTAGCTCCTGGGATACGCAGTATTTT.

The chain uses TRBV9 and TRBJ1-1, with D possibly matching TRBD1 (6 bases). The germline V gene encodes CDR1 SGDLS and CDR2 YYNGEE. Between the trimmed V and J ends, which lost 1 base and 7 bases, there was a span of 20 bases. The CDR3 contains 16 residues. CDR3 residues: CASSVFTGLLTVEAFF. In nucleotides, the CDR3 is TGTGCCAGCAGCGTATTTACAGGGTTGTTAACGGTTGAAGCTTTCTTT.

V usage is TRBV9 and J usage is TRBJ2-1; 10 nucleotides align to TRBD2. This CDR3 comprises 16 residues. Germline V gene data show CDR1 as SGDLS and CDR2 as YYNGEE. Unmatched junction bases numbered 9, after V lost 4 bases and J lost 5 bases. CDR3 amino acids: CASSPWTSGTNNEQFF. CDR3 coding DNA: TGTGCCAGCAGCCCCTGGACTAGCGGAACCAACAATGAGCAGTTCTTC.

The J gene is TRBJ2-2, the V gene TRBV13; tentative D call: TRBD2 (6 bases). There are 14 residues in the CDR3. V was pared by 6 bases and J by 5 bases, with 13 bases between. Germline assignment: CDR1 PRHDT and CDR2 FYEKMQ (reference sequence). The CDR3 coding sequence is TGTGCCAGCAGGTGGGGCGCGGGGACCGGGGAGCTGTTTTTT. Translating it yields CASRWGAGTGELFF.

V usage is TRBV6-4 and J usage is TRBJ2-7, with D possibly matching TRBD2 (5 bases). V gave up 6 bases and J gave up 2 bases, with 11 bases separating them. This CDR3 region has 13 residues. The germline V gene encodes CDR1 MRHNA and CDR2 SNTAGT. CDR3 region: CASRGEGAYEQYF. CDR3 DNA: TGTGCCAGCAGGGGAGAAGGAGCCTACGAGCAGTACTTC.

This clone occurred a few times. The chain carries TRBV7-9 and TRBJ1-5; 9 nucleotides agree with TRBD1. This CDR3 is built from 16 residues. Germline loops: CDR1 SEHNR, CDR2 FQNEAQ (reference sequence). After removal of 1 base from V and 6 bases from J, the junction contained 7 bases not matched to a gene. CDR3 amino acids: CASSLVTGGSGQPQHF. DNA for the CDR3: TGTGCCAGCAGCTTAGTGACAGGGGGGAGCGGTCAGCCCCAGCATTTT.

This clone was seen just once. The V gene is TRBV14, the J gene TRBJ1-4, with D possibly TRBD1 on 5 matching bases. The CDR3 length is 15 residues. V gave up 4 bases and J gave up 4 bases, with 13 bases separating them. Germline V gene data show CDR1 as SGHDN and CDR2 as FVKESK. In nucleotides, the CDR3 is TGTGCCAGCAGCCTCGGACACTATGTTAATGAAAAACTGTTTTTT. This translates into CASSLGHYVNEKLFF.

The chain joins TRBV27 to TRBJ2-1; TRBD1 is a possible D gene (6 bases). Germline-derived CDR1 and CDR2 are MNHEY and SMNVEV (reference sequence). Trimming took off 6 bases at V and 8 bases at J, with 14 bases between the two ends. This CDR3 region has 13 residues. The CDR3 DNA is TGTGCCAGCAGCCCCATACAGGGCGATGAGCAGTTCTTC. Residues: CASSPIQGDEQFF.

The chain links TRBV7-9 to TRBJ1-1, with D possibly being TRBD1 (6 bases). The CDR3 length is 15 residues. Deletions cut 1 base from V and 4 bases from J, with 13 bases between. Germline CDR1 and CDR2: SEHNR and FQNEAQ (reference sequence). CDR3 sequence (DNA): TGTGCCAGCAGCTTAGACCCAGGGGTGATCACTGAAGCTTTCTTT. Translating it yields CASSLDPGVITEAFF.

V and J are TRBV7-8 and TRBJ2-1; possibly TRBD1 or TRBD2 for D (5 bases each). The CDR3 loop spans 18 amino acids. Trimming removed 4 bases at V and 0 bases at J, with 19 bases between. Germline V gene sequence: CDR1 SGHVS, CDR2 FQNEAQ. The CDR3 DNA reads as TGTGCCAGCAGCTCCCCCGAGGGGCGGAAAAGCTCCTACAATGAGCAGTTCTTC. Translated, it gives CASSSPEGRKSSYNEQFF.

This clone has a single count. This chain links TRBV5-6 with TRBJ2-7, with a tentative D call TRBD2 (6 bases). Germline assignment: CDR1 SGHDT and CDR2 YYEEEE. Trimming pared 4 bases from V and 0 bases from J, leaving 17 bases between. The CDR3 length is 16 residues. The CDR3 spells CASSLPPGLLSYEQYF. CDR3 nucleotides: TGTGCCAGCAGCCTGCCCCCGGGACTCCTCTCCTACGAGCAGTACTTC.

V and J are TRBV11-2 and TRBJ2-5; D is possibly TRBD2 (6 bases). Germline V lookup: CDR1 SGHAT, CDR2 FQNNGV. This CDR3 contains 15 residues. V was clipped by 5 bases and J by 4 bases, with 17 bases between them. CDR3 bases: TGTGCCAGCAGCCTACGAATCGACGGGAGAGAGACCCAGTACTTC. Encoded protein: CASSLRIDGRETQYF.

Worth noting for this clone: Other DNA variants within this sample encode the same CDR3. The chain carries TRBV19 and TRBJ2-7, with D possibly called TRBD1 or TRBD2 (5 bases each). Trimming stripped 5 bases from V and 0 bases from J, with 11 bases between. Germline assignment: CDR1 LNHDA and CDR2 SQIVND (reference sequence). The CDR3 covers 14 residues. The CDR3 reads CASSPSGSSYEQYF. The CDR3 coding sequence is TGTGCCAGTAGTCCTTCAGGGAGCTCCTACGAGCAGTACTTC. Complete variable domain (other parts from reference TRBV19 and TRBJ2-7): DGGITQSPKYLFRKEGQNVTLSCEQNLNHDAMYWYRQDPGQGLRLIYYSQIVNDFQKGDIAEGYSVSREKKESFPLTVTSAQKNPTAFYLCASSPSGSSYEQYFGPGTRLTVT.